Sequencing of this TCR beta chain was carried out in a study of T cell responses to AZD1222 COVID-19 vaccine. Germline V CDR1 and CDR2: MGHRA, YSYEKL. V was shortened by 1 base and J by 7 bases, with 10 bases between the two germline ends. This CDR3 spans 13 amino acids. Produced via immunoSEQ multiplex PCR; TCRdb's table is partial and in-frame only. The data contain approximately 300,000 clones, around 93% of them singletons. As to this clone: Its antigen is not identified.

Study-wide results and limits: It was only after the peak T cell response that any repertoires were sampled. Reportedly, nearly half the spike-specific TCRs target unmutated variant regions. Donors were chiefly white British, with a greater number of females, and clonal diversity was perhaps underestimated.

The J gene is TRBJ1-2, the V gene TRBV4-1; D is possibly TRBD1 (5 bases). The sample consisted of peripheral blood, taken 28 days after the second AZD1222 dose. This sequence originates from an adult who received the AZD1222 COVID-19 vaccine. The CDR3 protein is CASSQVGDGGYTF. The CDR3 bases are TGCGCCAGCAGCCAAGTCGGGGACGGTGGCTACACCTTC.